A single sample is the source of the 18 T cell receptor beta chains below, sequenced in a study of blood T cell repertoires in COVID-19. Libraries were prepared by immunoSEQ multiplex PCR; TCRdb keeps only in-frame clonotypes and omits some of them. The sample shows 95,000 to 110,000 clones, 84% of them seen only once. Sequencing was done on a sample of peripheral blood. The receptor source for this set is a human donor in a cohort sampled during active or convalescent COVID-19.

The rearrangement links TRBV6-5 to TRBJ1-4, with 10 positions matching TRBD1. The V and J ends lost 6 bases and 8 bases, in that order; junction bases with no gene match: 6. CDR1 is MNHEY and CDR2 is SVGAGI in the germline V gene. The CDR3 loop spans 14 amino acids. CDR3 coding DNA: TGTGCCAGCAGACCCGACAGGGGGCGGGAAAAACTGTTTTTT. Translating it yields CASRPDRGREKLFF.

The chain is built from TRBV11-3 and TRBJ2-7, with TRBD2 matching over 7 bases. Germline V gives CDR1 SGHNT, CDR2 YENEEA. There are 15 residues in the CDR3. Unmatched junction bases numbered 7, after V lost 5 bases and J lost 0 bases. This CDR3 reads CASSLWGGSSYEQYF. CDR3 sequence (DNA): TGTGCCAGCAGCCTCTGGGGCGGGAGCTCCTACGAGCAGTACTTC.

This rearrangement joins TRBV11-2 to TRBJ2-7; D possibly corresponds to TRBD1 (6 bases). The V end lost 2 bases, the J end lost 8 bases, and 16 bases lay between the germline ends. CDR1 and CDR2 (germline): SGHAT, FQNNGV. This CDR3 has 14 amino acids. CDR3 coding DNA: TGTGCCAGCAGCTTACCACAGGGATCTACCAAGCAGTACTTC. Protein: CASSLPQGSTKQYF.

V is TRBV25-1 and J is TRBJ1-2, with 8 bases that match TRBD1. The CDR3 loop spans 12 amino acids. The ends lost 3 bases at V and 8 bases at J; junction bases unmatched: 2. Looked up from germline, CDR1 is MGHDK and CDR2 is SYGVNS. The CDR3 DNA sequence: TGTGCCAGCAGTGACAGGGGGCCCGGCTACACCTTC. Its protein is CASSDRGPGYTF.

This chain connects TRBV3-1 (or the pseudogene TRBV3-2) to TRBJ2-1; the match to TRBD2 covers 7 bases. The CDR3 spans 15 residues. V gave up 2 bases and J gave up 6 bases; unmatched junction bases: 7. Germline V gives CDR1 LGHDT, CDR2 YNNKEL (reference sequence). The CDR3 nucleotides read TGTGCCAGCAGCCAATCTCGGGGGGTGGGCAATGAGCAGTTCTTC. This codes for CASSQSRGVGNEQFF.

The chain has TRBV6-5 and TRBJ2-1, with 8 bases lining up with TRBD2. CDR3 size: 13 residues. CDR1 is MNHEY and CDR2 is SVGAGI in the germline V gene. Trimming at V came to 6 bases and at J to 9 bases, leaving 7 bases not matched to a gene. DNA for the CDR3: TGTGCCAGCAGGGGACTAGTTCTTACTGAGCAGTTCTTC. Its translation: CASRGLVLTEQFF.

The chain joins TRBV13 to TRBJ2-7, with 8 bases matching TRBD2. V lost 0 bases, J lost 5 bases, and 9 bases stayed unmatched. This CDR3 region has 16 residues. CDR1 PRHDT and CDR2 FYEKMQ come from the germline V gene (reference sequence). CDR3 protein: CASSLGEAGARDEQYF. The CDR3 DNA reads TGTGCCAGCAGCTTAGGGGAAGCGGGGGCTCGCGACGAGCAGTACTTC.

The gene calls are TRBV3-1 (or the pseudogene TRBV3-2) and TRBJ1-4; D is perhaps TRBD1 (6 bases). The CDR3 consists of 17 residues. V was cut by 0 bases and J by 8 bases, with 19 bases left in between. Germline CDR1 reads LGHDT; CDR2 reads YNNKEL (reference sequence). The CDR3 DNA reads as TGTGCCAGCAGCCAAGATCCTTTGGGGACATATTCCGAAAAACTGTTTTTT. Encoded protein: CASSQDPLGTYSEKLFF.

CDR3 protein: CASSMVQGYGYTF. The CDR3 DNA reads TGTGCCAGTAGTATGGTCCAGGGGTATGGCTACACCTTC. This chain uses TRBV19 with TRBJ1-2; tentative D call: TRBD1 (6 bases). Germline V gene sequence: CDR1 LNHDA, CDR2 SQIVND (reference sequence). This CDR3 spans 13 amino acids. Trimming pared 3 bases from V and 5 bases from J, leaving 10 bases between.

The chain employs TRBV12-3 or TRBV12-4 and TRBJ1-1; 7 nucleotides align to TRBD1. The V and J ends lost 3 bases and 12 bases, in that order; junction bases with no gene match: 4. The CDR3 has 11 amino acids. The CDR3 DNA sequence: TGTGCCAGCAGTTTTCTGACAGGGCCTTTCTTT. This sequence encodes CASSFLTGPFF.

The chain is built from TRBV5-1 and TRBJ2-7; 10 bases line up with TRBD2. This CDR3 comprises 16 residues. Germline lookup yields CDR1 SGHRS and CDR2 YFSETQ. V shed 4 bases, J shed 0 bases, and the junction held 7 bases outside the gene matches. CDR3 nucleotide sequence: TGCGCCAGCAGCCTAAGGACTAGCGGCAACTCCTACGAGCAGTACTTC. It yields the protein CASSLRTSGNSYEQYF.

This clone has just one count. This chain links TRBV30 with TRBJ2-7, with 8 bases aligning to TRBD2. V trimming: 5 bases; J trimming: 3 bases; junction bases outside the gene matches: 3. Germline assignment: CDR1 GTSNPN and CDR2 SVGIG (reference sequence). CDR3 size: 12 residues. The CDR3 region is CAWGLADYEQYF. The DNA for the CDR3 is TGTGCCTGGGGACTAGCCGACTACGAGCAGTACTTC. Supplemented by reference TRBV30 and TRBJ2-7, the full variable domain reads SQTIHQWPATLVQPVGSPLSLECTVEGTSNPNLYWYRQAAGRGLQLLFYSVGIGQISSEVPQNLSASRPQDRQFILSSKKLLLSDSGFYLCAWGLADYEQYFGPGTRLTVT.

This chain uses TRBV7-2 with TRBJ2-5; TRBD1 aligns across 8 bases. CDR1 is SGHTA, CDR2 FQGNSA, per germline. The CDR3 sequence is 14 residues long. The junction had 8 bases not matched to a gene; V was cut back by 6 bases and J by 5 bases. The DNA of the CDR3 is TGTGCCAGCAGTCCGGACAGGGCTTACGAGACCCAGTACTTC. It codes for CASSPDRAYETQYF.

CDR3: CASRSQGAVREQYF. For the CDR3, the DNA is TGTGCCAGCAGGTCACAGGGGGCCGTTCGGGAGCAGTACTTC. The gene calls are TRBV6-5 and TRBJ2-7; 9 positions agree with TRBD1. The CDR3 has 14 amino acids. Per germline, CDR1 MNHEY and CDR2 SVGAGI. V dropped 6 bases and J dropped 7; count of bases not matched to a gene: 10.

The V call is TRBV12-3 or TRBV12-4, the J call TRBJ1-6; no clear D gene. There are 13 residues in the CDR3. V dropped 2 bases and J dropped 10 bases, with 9 bases sitting between them. The CDR3 sequence: CASSLKQSSPLHF. The CDR3 DNA follows: TGTGCCAGCAGTTTAAAACAATCCTCACCCCTCCACTTT.

The table lists this clone with a count of one. This rearrangement joins TRBV19 to TRBJ2-7; 9 nucleotides line up with TRBD2. The germline V gene has CDR1 LNHDA and CDR2 SQIVND (reference sequence). The CDR3 has 16 residues. V shed 4 bases and J 2 bases; nucleotides not matched to a gene: 9. CDR3 coding DNA: TGTGCCAGTAGTACCTCGTGGTCTAGCGGGGCCTACGAGCAGTACTTC. Protein sequence: CASSTSWSSGAYEQYF.

V and J are TRBV6-5 and TRBJ1-1, with D perhaps TRBD1 (6 bases). V lost 5 bases, J lost 5 bases, and 9 bases lay in between. The CDR3 sequence is 12 residues long. From germline, CDR1 is MNHEY and CDR2 SVGAGI. The CDR3 loop reads CASSPGATEAFF. CDR3 DNA sequence: TGTGCCAGCAGTCCAGGGGCTACTGAAGCTTTCTTT.

The count of this clone is one. At one end, the junction sequence differs from germline, possibly due to a read error. V and J are TRBV6-5 and TRBJ1-1, with TRBD1 identical over 7 bases. The CDR3 runs 13 residues. The V gene's germline CDR1 is MNHEY and CDR2 SVGAGI. Written as DNA, the CDR3 is TGTGCCAGCAGGTACTCAGGGGGTGCTGAAGCTTTCTTT. This gives the protein CASRYSGGAEAFF.